These 26 T cell receptor beta chains were sequenced from one sample in a study of cytomegalovirus exposure and HLA in healthy donors. The PCR made use of 60 Vbeta and 13 Jbeta primers. The table came from immunoSEQ multiplex PCR; TCRdb's copy has only in-frame clones and leaves some out. The table lists roughly 200,000 clones, about three quarters of them singletons. The specimen sequenced was PBMCs. All receptors come from a woman in her sixties in good health and CMV-seropositive.

The chain's CDR3 is CASSFGGGLDTQYF. DNA for the CDR3: TGTGCCAGCAGCTTCGGCGGGGGGTTGGATACGCAGTATTTT. This rearrangement joins TRBV5-4 to TRBJ2-3; 8 bases fit TRBD2. The trim removed 2 bases at V and 6 bases at J, leaving 5 bases unmatched. Germline loops: CDR1 SGHNT, CDR2 YYREEE (reference sequence). This CDR3 spans 14 amino acids.

The chain combines TRBV5-4 with TRBJ1-1; TRBD1 matches at 8 bases. V lost 0 bases and J lost 3; bases outside the gene matches: 4. This CDR3 has 15 residues. Germline assignment: CDR1 SGHNT and CDR2 YYREEE (reference sequence). CDR3 DNA sequence: TGTGCCAGCAGCTTGGCCAGGGGGCTGGACACTGAAGCTTTCTTT. Translating it yields CASSLARGLDTEAFF.

The chain combines TRBV5-4 with TRBJ2-1; 15 bases are a match to TRBD2. V lost 0 bases and J lost 9; bases outside the gene matches: 4. The CDR3 consists of 16 residues. Germline values: CDR1 SGHNT, CDR2 YYREEE (reference sequence). CDR3 bases: TGTGCCAGCAGCTTGGGGGGGACTAGCGGGAGGAGTGAGCAGTTCTTC. It is translated as CASSLGGTSGRSEQFF.

The chain joins TRBV30 to TRBJ1-2; D unclear. The CDR3 loop spans 15 amino acids. CDR1 is GTSNPN and CDR2 is SVGIG in the germline V gene (reference sequence). Trimming removed 3 bases from V and 4 bases from J, with 18 bases in between. CDR3 sequence reads: CAWSSPTGSLYGYTF. The CDR3 region has the DNA TGTGCCTGGAGCTCTCCAACCGGGAGTCTCTATGGCTACACCTTC.

This rearrangement joins TRBV11-3 to TRBJ2-1, with D possibly matching TRBD1 (6 bases). There are 14 residues in the CDR3. Germline V gives CDR1 SGHNT, CDR2 YENEEA. V was shortened by 5 bases and J by 3 bases, with 11 bases between the two germline ends. As DNA, the CDR3 is TGTGCCAGCAGCCCCAGGGGTTTCTACAATGAGCAGTTCTTC. Translating it yields CASSPRGFYNEQFF.

The V call is TRBV6-6, the J call TRBJ2-1; 7 bases agree with TRBD2. CDR1 and CDR2 from the germline V gene are MNHNY and SVGAGI (reference sequence). The V gene end was trimmed by 7 bases and the J gene end by 5 bases; junction bases not matched to a gene: 2. CDR3 length equals 12 residues. The DNA for the CDR3 is TGTGCCAGCACTCGGGGGGACAATGAGCAGTTCTTC. It codes for CASTRGDNEQFF.

V usage is TRBV7-8 and J usage is TRBJ2-6; D is unclear. Germline CDR1 SGHVS, CDR2 FQNEAQ. The V gene lost 5 bases and the J gene lost 2 bases, with 7 bases spanning the gap. The CDR3 consists of 14 residues. The CDR3 nucleotides read TGTGCCAGCAGCCCCGTCCCTGGGGCCAACGTCCTGACTTTC. Translation gives CASSPVPGANVLTF.

V is TRBV28 and J is TRBJ1-2; 7 bases agree with TRBD1. The CDR3 is made up of 14 amino acids. Per the germline V gene, CDR1 is MDHEN and CDR2 is SYDVKM. V was clipped by 7 bases and J by 4 bases; unmatched bases: 9. The CDR3 DNA reads TGTGCCAGCACTGTTTGGGGGACAGTCTATGGCTACACCTTC. It encodes CASTVWGTVYGYTF.

The gene calls are TRBV6-1 and TRBJ2-2; D gene ambiguous. V was shortened by 9 bases and J by 6 bases, with 17 bases between the two germline ends. The length of the CDR3 is 14 residues. Germline V CDR1 and CDR2: MNHNS, SASEGT. CDR3 loop: CASYVEAAPGELFF. DNA of the CDR3: TGTGCCAGTTATGTAGAGGCTGCACCCGGGGAGCTGTTTTTT.

V gene TRBV6-6 combines with J gene TRBJ2-5; 10 nucleotides match TRBD2. J was trimmed by 5 bases and V by 2 bases; bases with no gene match: 8. This CDR3 spans 16 amino acids. The germline CDR1 and CDR2 sequences are MNHNY and SVGAGI (reference sequence). CDR3 region: CASSYKSSGGLETQYF. In DNA, the CDR3 is TGTGCCAGCAGTTACAAGTCTAGCGGGGGATTGGAGACCCAGTACTTC.

This chain connects TRBV27 to TRBJ2-7; D not certain. Germline V gene lookup returns CDR1 MNHEY and CDR2 SMNVEV (reference sequence). With 0 bases removed from V and 2 bases from J, the gap between germline ends came to 11 bases. The CDR3 runs 15 residues. Written as DNA, the CDR3 is TGTGCCAGCAGTTTATCTTTCCAGAAAGCCTACGAGCAGTACTTC. The encoded protein is CASSLSFQKAYEQYF.

The chain employs TRBV15 and TRBJ2-3; D possibly corresponds to TRBD2 (7 bases). Trimming took 3 bases from V and 8 from J, leaving 24 bases between them. This CDR3 comprises 17 residues. Germline CDR1 LNHNV, CDR2 YYDKDF (reference sequence). The CDR3 sequence is CATSSTRRGRSDFTQYF. The CDR3 region has the DNA TGTGCCACCAGCAGCACACGGCGGGGGCGCAGCGATTTTACGCAGTATTTT.

This chain connects TRBV28 to TRBJ1-2; 8 bases match TRBD1. Germline V gene data show CDR1 as MDHEN and CDR2 as SYDVKM. The CDR3 is 14 residues long. V was clipped by 6 bases and J by 3 bases; unmatched bases: 6. The DNA of the CDR3 is TGTGCCAGCAGGTCGGGACAGGCTCACTATGGCTACACCTTC. It specifies CASRSGQAHYGYTF.

The CDR3 nucleotides are TGTGCCACCAGCAGAACGGGGATGGCCTACAATGAGCAGTTCTTC. Amino acid sequence: CATSRTGMAYNEQFF. The chain is built from TRBV15 and TRBJ2-1; D is perhaps TRBD2 (5 bases). Trimming removed 2 bases at V and 2 bases at J, with 10 bases between. Germline-derived CDR1 and CDR2 are LNHNV and YYDKDF (reference sequence). The CDR3 is made up of 15 amino acids.

The V gene is TRBV5-6, the J gene TRBJ2-7; maybe TRBD2 (6 bases). In germline, CDR1 is SGHDT, CDR2 YYEEEE. Trimming removed 2 bases at V and 1 base at J, with 13 bases between. This CDR3 contains 15 residues. CDR3 protein: CASSFRGAGSYEQYF. The DNA for the CDR3 is TGTGCCAGCAGCTTCCGAGGGGCGGGGTCCTACGAGCAGTACTTC.

On this clone itself: Other DNA sequences in this specimen translate into the identical CDR3. This chain uses TRBV6-1 with TRBJ2-1, with 13 bases lining up with TRBD2. CDR1 MNHNS and CDR2 SASEGT come from the germline V gene. This CDR3 contains 19 residues. The V gene end was trimmed by 2 bases and the J gene end by 6 bases; junction bases not matched to a gene: 13. The DNA of the CDR3 is TGTGCCAGCAGTGAAAGGGGACTAACTAGCGGGAGGGGGGGCAATGAGCAGTTCTTC. Protein: CASSERGLTSGRGGNEQFF.

In regard to this clone: Other DNA sequences in this specimen translate into the identical CDR3. The chain is built from TRBV28 and TRBJ1-5, with 9 bases fitting TRBD1. Per germline, CDR1 MDHEN and CDR2 SYDVKM. J gave up 4 bases and V 6 bases, and 7 bases lay outside the gene matches. CDR3 length: 15 residues. The CDR3 here is CASSSGQGRNQPQHF. CDR3 in DNA: TGTGCCAGCAGCTCTGGACAGGGGCGAAATCAGCCCCAGCATTTT.

This clone was observed a few times. The chain links TRBV6-5 to TRBJ1-2; D not resolved. Germline V gene data show CDR1 as MNHEY and CDR2 as SVGAGI. The V end was cut by 5 bases, the J end by 8 bases, with 9 bases between. This CDR3 has 11 residues. This chain's CDR3 is CASSEGSGYTF. The CDR3 DNA follows: TGTGCCAGCAGTGAAGGGAGCGGCTACACCTTC.

A note on this clone: The germline gene is not matched at one end of the junction; a read error may be the cause. Other DNA sequences in this sample translate to the same CDR3. This chain links TRBV28 with TRBJ1-6; 7 bases agree with TRBD1. The CDR3 covers 15 residues. Looked up from germline, CDR1 is MDHEN and CDR2 is SYDVKM. The CDR3 is CASSPGQQYNSPLHF. CDR3 DNA sequence: TGTGCCAGCAGCCCGGGACAGCAGTATAATTCGCCCCTCCACTTT.

The sample holds a few counts of this clone. This sequence joins TRBV18 and TRBJ2-7; TRBD2 matches 10 bases. V lost 6 bases to trimming and J lost 1 base; unmatched junction nucleotides: 12. The CDR3 spans 17 residues. Germline CDR1 is KGHSH and CDR2 is LQKENI. The CDR3, as DNA: TGTGCCAGCTCCCCCTCCAGCGGGGGGGCAGGGTCCTACGAGCAGTACTTC. This translates into CASSPSSGGAGSYEQYF.

The V gene is TRBV7-2, the J gene TRBJ2-3; 7 bases line up with TRBD1. Germline CDR1 reads SGHTA; CDR2 reads FQGNSA. There are 14 residues in the CDR3. With V trimmed by 7 bases and J by 6 bases, 10 bases remained unmatched. This chain's CDR3 is CASKRRGPGDTQYF. CDR3 bases: TGTGCCAGCAAGCGAAGGGGGCCGGGGGATACGCAGTATTTT.

The chain recombines TRBV4-3 with TRBJ2-7, with 14 nucleotides matching TRBD2. This CDR3 is built from 17 residues. V lost 0 bases, J lost 2 bases, and 3 bases stayed unmatched. CDR1 and CDR2 from the germline V gene are LGHNA and YSLEER. The CDR3 DNA is TGCGCCAGCAGCCAAGAGGGACTAGCGGGGGACCCCTACGAGCAGTACTTC. Amino acid sequence: CASSQEGLAGDPYEQYF.

V is TRBV6-5 and J is TRBJ1-2; no clear D. Deletions cut 4 bases from V and 7 bases from J, with 19 bases between. Germline values: CDR1 MNHEY, CDR2 SVGAGI. The CDR3 loop spans 15 amino acids. This CDR3 is CASSSPGHEGGGYTF. The DNA for the CDR3 is TGTGCCAGCAGTTCCCCTGGCCACGAGGGCGGTGGCTACACCTTC.

Only a few counts were recorded for this clone. The chain links TRBV11-2 to TRBJ2-2; 7 nucleotides line up with TRBD1. The J segment lost 4 bases and the V segment lost 4 bases, leaving 9 bases of the junction unmatched. The CDR3 is 16 residues long. Germline-derived CDR1 and CDR2 are SGHAT and FQNNGV. CDR3 loop: CASSSRQGVSTGELFF. DNA of the CDR3: TGTGCCAGCAGCTCGCGACAGGGAGTGAGCACCGGGGAGCTGTTTTTT.

The rearrangement joins TRBV19 to TRBJ1-5; D is uncertain. V was clipped by 7 bases and J by 3 bases, with 19 bases between them. CDR1 and CDR2 from the germline V gene are LNHDA and SQIVND (reference sequence). The CDR3 covers 16 residues. The CDR3 region has the DNA TGTGCCAGTACCTACGATCCACCCAGGCTCAATCAGCCCCAGCATTTT. Translation gives CASTYDPPRLNQPQHF.

This clone was seen only a few times. This chain connects TRBV7-6 to TRBJ2-6; D may be TRBD1 (5 bases). This CDR3 has 16 residues. Deletions cut 2 bases from V and 1 base from J, with 9 bases between. Per germline, CDR1 SGHVS and CDR2 FNYEAQ. CDR3 nucleotides: TGTGCCAGCAGCTTAACCTCAGGGTCTGGGGCCAACGTCCTGACTTTC. It specifies CASSLTSGSGANVLTF.